This passage covers 29 T cell receptor beta chains from one sample sequenced in a study of shared clonotypes between healthy human individuals. Method: immunoSEQ multiplex PCR; TCRdb's copy keeps in-frame clones and lacks some. The table shows about 2.3 million clones, with over 85% occurring only once. What was sequenced was naive CD4+ T cells from PBMCs. Noted subset: CD45RA+ positively selected. The source is a man younger than 35 in good health. Some clones in this sample may be carry-over from other donors' samples.

This clone came up once. The rearrangement links TRBV11-2 to TRBJ2-1; perhaps TRBD1 as D (6 bases). V dropped 5 bases and J dropped 8 bases, with 16 bases sitting between them. CDR1 and CDR2 (germline): SGHAT, FQNNGV. The CDR3 runs 14 residues. CDR3 region: CASSPGSPGDEQFF. The CDR3 coding sequence is TGTGCCAGCAGCCCTGGGTCCCCAGGGGATGAGCAGTTCTTC.

The genes are TRBV20-1 and TRBJ2-5, with 9 bases identical to TRBD2. V lost 0 bases to trimming and J lost 10 bases; unmatched junction nucleotides: 0. This CDR3 contains 11 residues. Per the germline V gene, CDR1 is DFQATT and CDR2 is SNEGSKA (reference sequence). The CDR3 loop is CSARDSGGQYF. The CDR3 DNA sequence: TGCAGTGCTAGAGATAGCGGGGGCCAGTACTTC.

The chain has TRBV5-1 and TRBJ2-2; no reliable D call. Germline V gene lookup returns CDR1 SGHRS and CDR2 YFSETQ. V lost 0 bases and J lost 8, with 17 bases in between. The CDR3 loop spans 16 amino acids. CDR3 sequence: CASSLVGGVPGGELFF. The CDR3 DNA reads TGCGCCAGCAGCTTGGTCGGCGGCGTCCCTGGGGGGGAGCTGTTTTTT.

The rearrangement links TRBV27 to TRBJ2-6, with no clear D. V dropped 1 base and J dropped 2 bases, with 3 bases sitting between them. Germline V CDR1 and CDR2: MNHEY, SMNVEV (reference sequence). The CDR3 covers 14 residues. The CDR3 loop reads CASSLLTGANVLTF. The CDR3 DNA sequence: TGTGCCAGCAGTTTATTAACTGGGGCCAACGTCCTGACTTTC.

V and J are TRBV10-1 and TRBJ2-5, with D possibly being TRBD1 (7 bases). The V gene's germline CDR1 is WNHNN and CDR2 SYGVQD (reference sequence). V was trimmed by 6 bases and J by 2 bases, leaving 13 bases between them. The CDR3 covers 14 residues. In DNA, the CDR3 is TGCGCCAGCAGGGGCGGGGACAGACAAGAGACCCAGTACTTC. This sequence encodes CASRGGDRQETQYF.

Turning to this clone: The sample contains more than one DNA sequence encoding this CDR3. This CDR3 is CASSLDRVNTEAFF. CDR3 DNA: TGTGCCAGCAGCCTCGACAGAGTGAACACTGAAGCTTTCTTT. V usage is TRBV6-1 and J usage is TRBJ1-1; maybe TRBD1 (5 bases). V lost 6 bases and J lost 0, with 11 bases in between. Germline CDR1 reads MNHNS; CDR2 reads SASEGT. The length of the CDR3 is 14 residues.

The J gene is TRBJ2-4, the V gene TRBV11-3, with D possibly being TRBD1 or TRBD2 (5 bases each). This CDR3 has 20 residues. Trimming cost V 5 bases and J 0 bases, with 26 bases left between them. Germline CDR1 is SGHNT and CDR2 is YENEEA. CDR3 sequence: CASSTSKGLEVGVAKNIQYF. CDR3 nucleotide sequence: TGTGCCAGCAGCACCTCAAAGGGTCTGGAGGTAGGGGTAGCCAAAAACATTCAGTACTTC.

The chain couples TRBV4-3 to TRBJ1-2, with a tentative D call TRBD1 (6 bases). The CDR3 has 13 residues. Germline values: CDR1 LGHNA, CDR2 YSLEER. V was cut by 4 bases and J by 5 bases, with 11 bases left in between. The chain's CDR3 is CASSPGQMYGYTF. The CDR3 nucleotides read TGCGCCAGCAGCCCAGGACAGATGTATGGCTACACCTTC.

Comments on this clone: The same CDR3 can be traced to other DNA sequences in this sample. The chain links TRBV18 to TRBJ1-3; weak D call: TRBD1 (5 bases). There are 14 residues in the CDR3. The V gene's germline CDR1 is KGHSH and CDR2 LQKENI. V dropped 3 bases and J dropped 3 bases, with 9 bases sitting between them. The CDR3, as DNA: TGTGCCAGCTCACCCGGGGACGGTGGAAACACCATATATTTT. Amino acids: CASSPGDGGNTIYF.

The chain employs TRBV27 and TRBJ1-2, with TRBD1 matching 9 bases. Germline CDR1 is MNHEY and CDR2 is SMNVEV (reference sequence). J was trimmed by 7 bases and V by 5 bases; bases with no gene match: 8. The CDR3 is 14 residues long. The CDR3 sequence: CASSSRQGVGGYTF. CDR3 bases: TGTGCCAGCAGTAGCAGACAGGGGGTTGGTGGCTACACCTTC.

The rearrangement uses TRBV7-9 and TRBJ1-1, with D unresolved. The CDR3 contains 15 residues. CDR1 is SEHNR and CDR2 is FQNEAQ in the germline V gene (reference sequence). The V gene lost 1 base and the J gene lost 4 bases, with 13 bases spanning the gap. DNA of the CDR3: TGTGCCAGCAGCTTAGTAGGAACCTTTGGCACTGAAGCTTTCTTT. Translating it yields CASSLVGTFGTEAFF.

The chain joins TRBV7-3 to TRBJ2-5; 11 nucleotides match TRBD1. CDR3 size: 14 residues. The V and J ends lost 6 bases and 7 bases, in that order; junction bases with no gene match: 7. From germline, CDR1 is SGHTA and CDR2 FQGTGA. The CDR3 here is CASSPGQGAGTQYF. The CDR3 bases are TGTGCCAGCAGTCCCGGACAGGGGGCTGGGACCCAGTACTTC.

This chain uses TRBV7-9 with TRBJ1-2, with 7 positions matching TRBD1. V was pared by 1 base and J by 6 bases, with 5 bases of the junction left unmatched. Per the germline V gene, CDR1 is SEHNR and CDR2 is FQNEAQ (reference sequence). This CDR3 has 14 amino acids. The CDR3 region is CASSLETGYDGYTF. CDR3 in DNA: TGTGCCAGCAGCTTAGAGACAGGGTACGATGGCTACACCTTC.

Note on this clone: At the DNA level, this CDR3 is encoded by other sequences in the same sample as well. This chain links TRBV28 with TRBJ1-3; the match to TRBD1 covers 8 bases. This CDR3 spans 14 amino acids. Germline-derived CDR1 and CDR2 are MDHEN and SYDVKM. V trimming: 2 bases; J trimming: 4 bases; junction bases outside the gene matches: 1. CDR3 in amino acids: CASSLQGAGNTIYF. Here the CDR3 DNA reads TGTGCCAGCAGTTTACAGGGGGCGGGAAACACCATATATTTT. The full variable domain, with the rest looked up from reference TRBV28 and TRBJ1-3, is DVKVTQSSRYLVKRTGEKVFLECVQDMDHENMFWYRQDPGLGLRLIYFSYDVKMKEKGDIPEGYSVSREKKERFSLILESASTNQTSMYLCASSLQGAGNTIYFGEGSWLTVV.

The chain recombines TRBV7-8 with TRBJ1-2; D ambiguous. Trimming left V 0 bases short and J 2 bases short, with 16 bases between. Looked up from germline, CDR1 is SGHVS and CDR2 is FQNEAQ. The CDR3 totals 17 residues. The chain's CDR3 is CASSLALSVGKNYGYTF. The CDR3 DNA is TGTGCCAGCAGCTTAGCGCTCAGTGTCGGGAAGAACTATGGCTACACCTTC.

The chain has TRBV7-9 and TRBJ1-2; D is possibly TRBD1 (5 bases). Germline V gene sequence: CDR1 SEHNR, CDR2 FQNEAQ (reference sequence). CDR3 length: 14 residues. Trimming took 1 base from V and 7 from J, leaving 13 bases between them. For the CDR3, the DNA is TGTGCCAGCAGCTTAGGGCAGGGAGTCTCTGGCTACACCTTC. Translating gives CASSLGQGVSGYTF.

The rearrangement joins TRBV5-1 to TRBJ2-7; D may correspond to TRBD1 or TRBD2 (5 bases each). Germline-derived CDR1 and CDR2 are SGHRS and YFSETQ. CDR3 length: 15 amino acids. The V gene lost 3 bases and the J gene lost 1 base, with 14 bases spanning the gap. CDR3 sequence reads: CASSWDGGLSYEQYF. The CDR3 DNA follows: TGCGCCAGCAGCTGGGATGGGGGTCTTTCCTACGAGCAGTACTTC.

As DNA, the CDR3 is TGTGCCTGGACCGTCCTCCCGTACGAGCAGTACTTC. Its protein is CAWTVLPYEQYF. The chain has TRBV30 and TRBJ2-7; no firm D call. Trimming pared 4 bases from V and 4 bases from J, leaving 11 bases between. Germline V gives CDR1 GTSNPN, CDR2 SVGIG (reference sequence). This CDR3 region has 12 residues.

The genes are TRBV25-1 and TRBJ1-1; 7 bases map to TRBD1. V shed 1 base, J shed 4 bases, and the junction held 6 bases outside the gene matches. The CDR3 is made up of 15 amino acids. Germline CDR1 and CDR2: MGHDK and SYGVNS. Here the CDR3 DNA reads TGTGCCAGCAGTGAATTTCCACAGGGGAGCACTGAAGCTTTCTTT. Amino acid sequence: CASSEFPQGSTEAFF.

This clone was detected only once. The chain couples TRBV4-1 to TRBJ2-2; TRBD1 matches at 9 bases. After removal of 4 bases from V and 4 bases from J, the junction contained 4 bases not matched to a gene. Per the germline V gene, CDR1 is MGHRA and CDR2 is YSYEKL. The CDR3 is 15 residues long. In DNA, the CDR3 is TGCGCCAGCAGCCCGGGACAGGGCTTCACCGGGGAGCTGTTTTTT. Protein product: CASSPGQGFTGELFF.

The V and J genes are TRBV5-1 and TRBJ2-5; D tentatively reads TRBD1 or TRBD2 (5 bases each). This CDR3 contains 15 residues. From germline, CDR1 is SGHRS and CDR2 YFSETQ. The germline V and J ends were trimmed by 2 bases and 0 bases, with 11 bases remaining between them. CDR3 sequence: CASSLIGTYQETQYF. CDR3 nucleotides: TGCGCCAGCAGCTTAATCGGGACCTACCAAGAGACCCAGTACTTC.

This clone was observed once. The chain recombines TRBV11-1 with TRBJ2-7; no definite D call. This CDR3 region has 12 residues. Germline V gene sequence: CDR1 SGHAT, CDR2 FQDESV (reference sequence). V was pared by 5 bases and J by 7 bases, with 12 bases between. The CDR3 here is CASSRVSREQYF. In nucleotides, the CDR3 is TGTGCCAGCAGCCGGGTCTCGAGGGAGCAGTACTTC.

This chain links TRBV5-1 with TRBJ2-3; 12 bases agree with TRBD2. CDR3 length: 17 residues. The germline gives CDR1 SGHRS, CDR2 YFSETQ. Losses at the gene ends were 4 bases for V and 6 bases for J; bases not matched to a gene: 12. The CDR3 nucleotides read TGCGCCAGCAGCCGTAAGAAGACTAGCGGGAGTTCCGATACGCAGTATTTT. Residues: CASSRKKTSGSSDTQYF.

The CDR3 bases are TGTGCCACCCAGGCTAGCGGGAGTTCCCAGTACTTC. It translates to CATQASGSSQYF. This chain links TRBV28 with TRBJ2-7, with TRBD2 matching 10 bases. The V gene's germline CDR1 is MDHEN and CDR2 SYDVKM. Unmatched junction bases numbered 10, after V lost 10 bases and J lost 10 bases. CDR3 size: 12 residues.

This chain uses TRBV19 with TRBJ2-7; possibly TRBD1 for D (5 bases). In germline, CDR1 is LNHDA, CDR2 SQIVND (reference sequence). V dropped 4 bases and J dropped 0 bases, with 13 bases sitting between them. This CDR3 has 15 amino acids. The CDR3 DNA follows: TGTGCCAGTAGTAGCCACAGGTCTAACTCCTACGAGCAGTACTTC. The encoded protein is CASSSHRSNSYEQYF. The full variable domain, in which reference TRBV19 and TRBJ2-7 provide the parts outside the CDR3, is DGGITQSPKYLFRKEGQNVTLSCEQNLNHDAMYWYRQDPGQGLRLIYYSQIVNDFQKGDIAEGYSVSREKKESFPLTVTSAQKNPTAFYLCASSSHRSNSYEQYFGPGTRLTVT.

The chain is built from TRBV7-3 and TRBJ2-3; weak D call: TRBD1 (7 bases). Germline loops: CDR1 SGHTA, CDR2 FQGTGA. CDR3 length: 15 amino acids. V dropped 0 bases and J dropped 7 bases, with 14 bases sitting between them. This CDR3 is CASSLTPGGQYTQYF. CDR3 DNA: TGTGCCAGCAGCTTAACACCAGGGGGGCAGTATACGCAGTATTTT.

The V and J genes are TRBV25-1 and TRBJ2-7; D not certain. Trimming removed 1 base from V and 5 bases from J, with 6 bases in between. Germline V gene sequence: CDR1 MGHDK, CDR2 SYGVNS. The CDR3 extends over 12 amino acids. The CDR3 protein is CASSESVDEQYF. CDR3 coding DNA: TGTGCCAGCAGTGAATCCGTGGACGAGCAGTACTTC.

The rearrangement joins TRBV6-1 to TRBJ2-5, with a tentative D call TRBD2 (5 bases). Between the trimmed V and J ends, which lost 10 bases and 2 bases, there was a span of 14 bases. CDR1 is MNHNS, CDR2 SASEGT, per germline. The CDR3 is 13 amino acids. The DNA for the CDR3 is TGTGCCACCAGACTCACGGGGCAAGAGACCCAGTACTTC. Translated, it gives CATRLTGQETQYF.

The V and J genes are TRBV2 and TRBJ1-5; tentatively, D is TRBD1 (6 bases). This CDR3 has 14 residues. From germline, CDR1 is SNHLY and CDR2 FYNNEI. V lost 6 bases, J lost 6 bases, and 15 bases lay in between. The CDR3 protein is CASRLGGQIQPQHF. The CDR3 DNA is TGTGCCAGCAGACTGGGGGGGCAGATTCAGCCCCAGCATTTT. The full variable domain, in which reference TRBV2 and TRBJ1-5 provide the parts outside the CDR3, is EPEVTQTPSHQVTQMGQEVILRCVPISNHLYFYWYRQILGQKVEFLVSFYNNEISEKSEIFDDQFSVERPDGSNFTLKIRSTKLEDSAMYFCASRLGGQIQPQHFGDGTRLSIL.